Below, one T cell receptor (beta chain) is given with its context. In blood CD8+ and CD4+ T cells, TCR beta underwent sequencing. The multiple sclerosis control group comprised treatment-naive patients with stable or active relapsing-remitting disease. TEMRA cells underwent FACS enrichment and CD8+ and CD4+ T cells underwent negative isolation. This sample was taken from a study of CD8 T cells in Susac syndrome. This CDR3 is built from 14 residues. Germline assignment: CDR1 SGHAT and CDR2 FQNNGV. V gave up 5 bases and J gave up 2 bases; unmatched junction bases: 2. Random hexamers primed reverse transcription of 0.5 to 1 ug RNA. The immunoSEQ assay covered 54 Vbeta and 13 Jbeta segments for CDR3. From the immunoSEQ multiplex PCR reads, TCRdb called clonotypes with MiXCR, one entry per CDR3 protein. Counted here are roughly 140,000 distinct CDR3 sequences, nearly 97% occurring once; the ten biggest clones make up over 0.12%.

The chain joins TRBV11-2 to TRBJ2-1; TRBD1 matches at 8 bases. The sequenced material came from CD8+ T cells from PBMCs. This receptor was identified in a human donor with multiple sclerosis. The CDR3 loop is CASSPDRAYNEQFF. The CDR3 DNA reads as TGTGCCAGCAGCCCGGACAGGGCCTACAATGAGCAGTTCTTC. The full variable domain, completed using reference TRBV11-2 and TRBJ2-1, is EAGVAQSPRYKIIEKRQSVAFWCNPISGHATLYWYQQILGQGPKLLIQFQNNGVVDDSQLPKDRFSAERLKGVDSTLKIQPAKLEDSAVYLCASSPDRAYNEQFFGPGTRLTVL.